Below, one T cell receptor (beta chain) is given with its context. Seattle's cohort entered during active infection and was followed longitudinally. The data derive from a study of blood T cell repertoires in COVID-19. Looking at the study overall: Acute and convalescent COVID-19 specimens originated in the United States, Italy and Spain. From T cells, B-cell-depleted T cells, or PBMCs came the material, which was cDNA or gDNA.

Authors' methods: Amplification with reference gene primers provided the estimates of nucleated cell counts. The data were produced by immunoSEQ multiplex PCR, yet TCRdb's version contains in-frame clones alone and is incomplete. V, J and clone size are taken as reported in that table, and D and trimming were inferred from the DNA itself. The sample has 300,000 to 400,000 clones, roughly 90% seen once. This sequence originates from a woman in her sixties or seventies with COVID-19, enrolled during active disease. Sample: peripheral blood.

CDR3 bases: TGTGCCAGCAGCTTAACGGGTCAGGGCGCTTTCTATGGCTACACCTTC. Translating it yields CASSLTGQGAFYGYTF. This chain uses TRBV7-3 with TRBJ1-2, with a weak D call TRBD1 (5 bases). In germline, CDR1 is SGHTA, CDR2 FQGTGA. This CDR3 contains 16 residues. V was cut by 0 bases and J by 4 bases, with 15 bases left in between.